This T cell receptor (beta chain) comes out of a study of blood T cell repertoires in COVID-19. Cohort placement rested on clinical history that participants reported themselves. This clone was recorded only once. Under the authors' procedure: Amplification from reference gene primers served as the basis for estimated nucleated cell counts. TCRdb's copy holds only in-frame clones and misses some; the assay was immunoSEQ multiplex PCR. The V and J calls and clone size come from that table; D and trimming were worked out from the DNA. The sample lists roughly 170,000 clones; approximately 80% were seen once. The sample consisted of PBMCs or T cells enriched from blood (not recorded which). This clonotype was obtained from a middle-aged man who had recovered from COVID-19.

CDR3 amino acids: CATSDQKTGFGQPQHF. CDR3 DNA: TGTGCCACCAGTGACCAGAAAACAGGGTTCGGCCAGCCCCAGCATTTT. This sequence joins TRBV24-1 and TRBJ1-5; TRBD1 is a possible D gene (6 bases). Germline V lookup: CDR1 KGHDR, CDR2 SFDVKD. V was clipped by 4 bases and J by 7 bases, with 19 bases between them. This CDR3 comprises 16 residues.